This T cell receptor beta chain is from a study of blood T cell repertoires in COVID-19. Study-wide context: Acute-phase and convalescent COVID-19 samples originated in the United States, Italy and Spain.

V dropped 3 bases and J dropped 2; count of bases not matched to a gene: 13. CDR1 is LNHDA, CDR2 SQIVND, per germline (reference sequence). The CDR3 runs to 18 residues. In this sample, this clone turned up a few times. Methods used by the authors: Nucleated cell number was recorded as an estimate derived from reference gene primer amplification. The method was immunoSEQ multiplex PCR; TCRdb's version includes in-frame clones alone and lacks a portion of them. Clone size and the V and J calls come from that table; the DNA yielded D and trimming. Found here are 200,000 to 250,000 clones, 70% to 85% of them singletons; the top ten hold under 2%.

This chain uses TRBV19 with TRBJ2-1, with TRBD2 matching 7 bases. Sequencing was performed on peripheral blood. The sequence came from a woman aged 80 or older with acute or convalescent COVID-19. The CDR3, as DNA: TGTGCCAGTAGTATTCGGGCCCCCGGGGGGTACGCCTACAATGAGCAGTTCTTC. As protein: CASSIRAPGGYAYNEQFF.